A selection of T cell receptor beta chains follows, all from one sample in a study of PD-1 blockade in classical Hodgkin lymphoma. TCRdb keeps only in-frame clones here, not all; method: immunoSEQ multiplex PCR. Altogether about 75,000 clones are present, about 93% being singletons, with the ten largest covering more than 6.5%. The sample was peripheral blood mononuclear cells (PBMCs), taken at baseline. Receptors were obtained from a human donor with classical Hodgkin lymphoma. The CDR3 runs from the conserved cysteine through the conserved F or W. Each record gives: J gene, clone size, V gene, D gene, CDR3 DNA, CDR3 protein. The D gene is left open where the match is weak. Some rows have no size entry. The others give once, few or many, or a class for an expanded clone.

J gene: TRBJ2-5
clone size: .
V gene: TRBV6-1
D gene: .
CDR3 DNA: TGTGCCAGCGGGGGGATCGAGGCCCAGTACTTC
CDR3 protein: CASGGIEAQYF

J gene: TRBJ2-5
clone size: .
V gene: TRBV6-5
D gene: TRBD1
CDR3 DNA: TGTGCCAGCAGTTACACACAGGGGGCGGCCCAGTACTTC
CDR3 protein: CASSYTQGAAQYF

J gene: TRBJ1-2
clone size: .
V gene: TRBV5-4
D gene: .
CDR3 DNA: TGTGCCGGAAGAAGGCAGGGTGAAGTAGGCTACACCTTC
CDR3 protein: CAGRRQGEVGYTF

J gene: TRBJ1-2
clone size: .
V gene: TRBV5-4
D gene: .
CDR3 DNA: TGTGCCAGCAGCTTGGCTGGGGGGCTGGTCTATGGCTACACCTTC
CDR3 protein: CASSLAGGLVYGYTF

J gene: TRBJ1-2
clone size: .
V gene: TRBV2
D gene: .
CDR3 DNA: TGTGCCAGCAGTGACTGGGTTGCGGATAACTATGGCTACACCTTC
CDR3 protein: CASSDWVADNYGYTF

J gene: TRBJ2-7
clone size: .
V gene: TRBV9
D gene: .
CDR3 DNA: TGTGCCAGCAGCGTAGCTGTGGCTACCTCCCAATACGAGCAGTACTTC
CDR3 protein: CASSVAVATSQYEQYF

J gene: TRBJ1-5
clone size: .
V gene: TRBV5-1
D gene: .
CDR3 DNA: TGCGCCAGCAAAGGGGATGGTAGTCAGCCCCAGCATTTT
CDR3 protein: CASKGDGSQPQHF

J gene: TRBJ1-2
clone size: .
V gene: TRBV19
D gene: .
CDR3 DNA: TGTGCCAGTAGTATACAGGGTTCTCCCTCGGGTGGCTACACCTTC
CDR3 protein: CASSIQGSPSGGYTF

J gene: TRBJ1-2
clone size: .
V gene: TRBV5-1
D gene: .
CDR3 DNA: TGCGCCAGCAGCCAGATAGACAGGTCCTATGGTGACTACACCTTC
CDR3 protein: CASSQIDRSYGDYTF

J gene: TRBJ1-1
clone size: .
V gene: TRBV2
D gene: .
CDR3 DNA: TGTGCCAGCAGAGCACCCCCTTCGGAAGCTTTCTTT
CDR3 protein: CASRAPPSEAFF

J gene: TRBJ2-7
clone size: .
V gene: TRBV27
D gene: TRBD2
CDR3 DNA: TGTGCCAGCAGTTCTAGCGGGAGCTCCTACGAGCAGTACTTC
CDR3 protein: CASSSSGSSYEQYF

J gene: TRBJ1-4
clone size: .
V gene: TRBV29-1
D gene: .
CDR3 DNA: TGCAGCGTAAGCAGCAGGGGATATGCAACTAATGAAAAACTGTTTTTT
CDR3 protein: CSVSSRGYATNEKLFF

J gene: TRBJ2-2
clone size: few
V gene: TRBV25-1
D gene: .
CDR3 DNA: TGTGCCAGCAGTGGAGGAGGGGAGACCGGGGAGCTGTTTTTT
CDR3 protein: CASSGGGETGELFF

J gene: TRBJ2-5
clone size: .
V gene: TRBV7-7
D gene: .
CDR3 DNA: TGTGCCAGCAGCTTAGACATAGGCCAAGAGACCCAGTACTTC
CDR3 protein: CASSLDIGQETQYF

J gene: TRBJ2-1
clone size: .
V gene: TRBV7-9
D gene: TRBD1
CDR3 DNA: TGTGCCAGCAGCAACAGACAGGGGGAATACAATGAGCAGTTCTTC
CDR3 protein: CASSNRQGEYNEQFF

J gene: TRBJ2-1
clone size: .
V gene: TRBV29-1
D gene: TRBD1
CDR3 DNA: TGCAGCGCTGCGTCAGGGACAGGGGGCTACAATGAGCAGTTCTTC
CDR3 protein: CSAASGTGGYNEQFF

J gene: TRBJ2-3
clone size: .
V gene: TRBV5-1
D gene: .
CDR3 DNA: TGCGCCAGCAGCTATGACGGGCCCATCAGCACAGATACGCAGTATTTT
CDR3 protein: CASSYDGPISTDTQYF

J gene: TRBJ2-1
clone size: .
V gene: TRBV4-1
D gene: TRBD1
CDR3 DNA: TGCGCCAGCAGCCAGGACAGGGCGTACAATGAGCAGTTCTTC
CDR3 protein: CASSQDRAYNEQFF

J gene: TRBJ2-3
clone size: .
V gene: TRBV7-6
D gene: TRBD1
CDR3 DNA: TGTGCCAGCAGCTCACGAACAGGGGGCACAGATACGCAGTATTTT
CDR3 protein: CASSSRTGGTDTQYF

J gene: TRBJ2-1
clone size: .
V gene: TRBV9
D gene: .
CDR3 DNA: TGTGCCAGCAGCCCTCACTTTGGGAGTTCCTACAATGAGCAGTTCTTC
CDR3 protein: CASSPHFGSSYNEQFF

J gene: TRBJ2-7
clone size: .
V gene: TRBV27
D gene: TRBD1
CDR3 DNA: TGTGCCAGCAGTTCCAAGACAGGGATTTTGACCTACGAGCAGTACTTC
CDR3 protein: CASSSKTGILTYEQYF

J gene: TRBJ2-6
clone size: .
V gene: TRBV27
D gene: TRBD2
CDR3 DNA: TGTGCCAGCAGTTCGTCTAGCGGGAGGTACTCTGGGGCCAACGTCCTGACTTTC
CDR3 protein: CASSSSSGRYSGANVLTF

J gene: TRBJ1-5
clone size: few
V gene: TRBV19
D gene: TRBD1
CDR3 DNA: TGTGCCAGTACCCCGAGGACAGGGGGCAATCAGCCCCAGCATTTT
CDR3 protein: CASTPRTGGNQPQHF

J gene: TRBJ2-6
clone size: .
V gene: TRBV9
D gene: .
CDR3 DNA: TGTGCCAGCAGCGTAGAGCCCTCTGGGGCCAACGTCCTGACTTTC
CDR3 protein: CASSVEPSGANVLTF